These 3 T cell receptor beta chains were sequenced from one sample in a study of blood T cell repertoires in COVID-19. Measured with immunoSEQ multiplex PCR; TCRdb has only the in-frame clones, and not every one. The sample consists of a few hundred thousand clones, around 85% of them appearing once. Sequences were obtained from PBMCs or T cells enriched from blood (not recorded which). These receptors all stem from a woman between 40 and 50 years old with acute COVID-19.

V is TRBV10-3 and J is TRBJ2-3; D is possibly TRBD1 (5 bases). This CDR3 is 15 amino acids long. CDR1 is ENHRY and CDR2 is SYGVKD in the germline V gene. Trimming removed 3 bases at V and 0 bases at J, with 10 bases between. In DNA, the CDR3 is TGTGCCATCAGTGAAGGGGCTTCTAGCACAGATACGCAGTATTTT. Translation gives CAISEGASSTDTQYF.

This chain connects TRBV2 to TRBJ2-3; 7 bases map to TRBD1. Germline-derived CDR1 and CDR2 are SNHLY and FYNNEI. Germline trimming cut 6 bases from V and 5 bases from J; bases unmatched to any gene: 8. The CDR3 runs to 14 residues. CDR3 coding DNA: TGTGCCAGCAGAAACCAGGGGGTGCAAGATACGCAGTATTTT. It yields the protein CASRNQGVQDTQYF.

V gene TRBV4-1 combines with J gene TRBJ1-2; D is undetermined. The CDR3 length is 13 residues. V was clipped by 3 bases and J by 12 bases, with 17 bases between them. CDR1 is MGHRA, CDR2 YSYEKL, per germline. DNA for the CDR3: TGCGCCAGCAGCCAGGGTTCACGGGATGGTCACACCTTC. Amino acid sequence: CASSQGSRDGHTF.